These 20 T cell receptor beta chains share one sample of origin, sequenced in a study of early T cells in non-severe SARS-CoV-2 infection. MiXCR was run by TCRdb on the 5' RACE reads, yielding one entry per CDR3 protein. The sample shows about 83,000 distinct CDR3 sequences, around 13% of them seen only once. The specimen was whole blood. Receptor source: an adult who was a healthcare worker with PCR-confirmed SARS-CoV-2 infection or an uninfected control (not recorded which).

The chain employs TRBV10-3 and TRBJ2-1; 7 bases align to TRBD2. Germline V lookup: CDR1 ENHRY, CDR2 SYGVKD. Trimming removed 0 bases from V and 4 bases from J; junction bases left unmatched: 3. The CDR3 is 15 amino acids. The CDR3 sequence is CAISESGGGYNEQFF. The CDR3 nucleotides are TGTGCCATCAGTGAGTCGGGCGGGGGTTACAATGAGCAGTTCTTC.

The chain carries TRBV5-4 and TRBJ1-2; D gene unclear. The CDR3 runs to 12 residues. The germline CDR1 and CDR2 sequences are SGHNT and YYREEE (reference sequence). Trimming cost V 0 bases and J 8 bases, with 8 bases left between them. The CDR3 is CASSLGGRGYTF. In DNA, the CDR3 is TGTGCCAGCAGCTTGGGCGGTCGGGGCTACACCTTC.

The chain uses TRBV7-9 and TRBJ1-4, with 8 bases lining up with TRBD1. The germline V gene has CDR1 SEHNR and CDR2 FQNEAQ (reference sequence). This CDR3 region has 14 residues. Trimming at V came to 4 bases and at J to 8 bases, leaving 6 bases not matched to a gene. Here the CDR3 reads CASSSDREGEKLFF. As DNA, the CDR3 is TGTGCCAGCAGCTCGGACAGGGAAGGGGAAAAACTGTTTTTT.

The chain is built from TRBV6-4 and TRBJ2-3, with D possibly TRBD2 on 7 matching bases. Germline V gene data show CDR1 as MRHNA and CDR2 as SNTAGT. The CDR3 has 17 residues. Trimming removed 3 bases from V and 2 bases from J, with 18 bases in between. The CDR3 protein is CASSEEWGGGPTDTQYF. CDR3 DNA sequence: TGTGCCAGCAGTGAGGAATGGGGCGGGGGCCCCACAGATACGCAGTATTTT.

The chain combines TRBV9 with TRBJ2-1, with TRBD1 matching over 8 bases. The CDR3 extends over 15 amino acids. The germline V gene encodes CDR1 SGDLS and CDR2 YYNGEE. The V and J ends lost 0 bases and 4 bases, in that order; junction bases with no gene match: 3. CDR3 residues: CASSVEDRAYNEQFF. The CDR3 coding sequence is TGTGCCAGCAGCGTAGAGGACAGGGCTTACAATGAGCAGTTCTTC.

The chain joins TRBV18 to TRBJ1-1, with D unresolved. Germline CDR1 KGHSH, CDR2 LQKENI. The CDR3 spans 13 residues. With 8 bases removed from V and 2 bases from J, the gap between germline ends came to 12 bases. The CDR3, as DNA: TGTGCCAGCCTGAATCTCCCAAACACTGAAGCTTTCTTT. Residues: CASLNLPNTEAFF.

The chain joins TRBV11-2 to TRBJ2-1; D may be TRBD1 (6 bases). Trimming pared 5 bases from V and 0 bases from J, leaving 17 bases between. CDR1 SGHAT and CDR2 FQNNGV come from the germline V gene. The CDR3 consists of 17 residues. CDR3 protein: CASSPIRRGYSYNEQFF. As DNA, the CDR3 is TGTGCCAGCAGCCCCATTCGAAGGGGGTACTCCTACAATGAGCAGTTCTTC.

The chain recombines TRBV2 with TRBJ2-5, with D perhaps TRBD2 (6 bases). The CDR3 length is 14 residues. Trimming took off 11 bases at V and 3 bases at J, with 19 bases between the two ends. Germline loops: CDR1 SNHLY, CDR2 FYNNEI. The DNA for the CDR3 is TGTGCCGAATCCCCATTCTCGGGGGAAGAGACCCAGTACTTC. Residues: CAESPFSGEETQYF.

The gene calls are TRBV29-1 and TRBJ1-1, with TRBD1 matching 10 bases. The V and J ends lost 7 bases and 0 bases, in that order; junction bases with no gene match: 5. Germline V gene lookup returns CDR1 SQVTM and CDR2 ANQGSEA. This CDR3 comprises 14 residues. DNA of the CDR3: TGCAGCGGATGGACAGGGGGAGTGAACACTGAAGCTTTCTTT. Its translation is CSGWTGGVNTEAFF.

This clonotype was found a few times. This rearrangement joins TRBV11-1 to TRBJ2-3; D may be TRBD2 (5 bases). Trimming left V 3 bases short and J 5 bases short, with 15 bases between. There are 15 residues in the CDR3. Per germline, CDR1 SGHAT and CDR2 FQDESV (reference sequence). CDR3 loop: CASSFQWTDGDTQYF. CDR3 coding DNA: TGTGCCAGCAGCTTCCAGTGGACTGACGGAGATACGCAGTATTTT. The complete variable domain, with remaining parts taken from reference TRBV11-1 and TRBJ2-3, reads EAEVAQSPRYKITEKSQAVAFWCDPISGHATLYWYRQILGQGPELLVQFQDESVVDDSQLPKDRFSAERLKGVDSTLKIQPAELGDSAMYLCASSFQWTDGDTQYFGPGTRLTVL.

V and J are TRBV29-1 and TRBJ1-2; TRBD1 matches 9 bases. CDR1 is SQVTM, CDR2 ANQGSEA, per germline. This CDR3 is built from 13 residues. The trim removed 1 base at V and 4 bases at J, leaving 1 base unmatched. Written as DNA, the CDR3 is TGCAGCGTTGAAGCACAGGGGGCCTATGGCTACACCTTC. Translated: CSVEAQGAYGYTF.

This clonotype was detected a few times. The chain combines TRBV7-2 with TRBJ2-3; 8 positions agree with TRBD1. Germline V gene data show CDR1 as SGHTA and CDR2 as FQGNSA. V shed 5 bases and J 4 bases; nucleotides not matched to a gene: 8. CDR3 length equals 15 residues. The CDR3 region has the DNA TGTGCCAGCAGCAAACGGACAGGGAGCGCAGATACGCAGTATTTT. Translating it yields CASSKRTGSADTQYF.

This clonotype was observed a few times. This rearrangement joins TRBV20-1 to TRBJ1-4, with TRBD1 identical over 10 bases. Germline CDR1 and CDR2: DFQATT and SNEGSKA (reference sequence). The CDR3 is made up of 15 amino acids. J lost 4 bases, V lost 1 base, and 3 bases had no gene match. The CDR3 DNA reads TGCAGTGCTAGAGCCTGGACAGGGGGTAATGAAAAACTGTTTTTT. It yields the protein CSARAWTGGNEKLFF.

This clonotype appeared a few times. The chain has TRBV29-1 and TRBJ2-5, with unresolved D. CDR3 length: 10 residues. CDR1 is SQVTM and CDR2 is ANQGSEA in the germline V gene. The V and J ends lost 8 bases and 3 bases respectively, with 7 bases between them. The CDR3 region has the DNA TGCAGCCTCTACAAAGAGACCCAGTACTTC. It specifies CSLYKETQYF.

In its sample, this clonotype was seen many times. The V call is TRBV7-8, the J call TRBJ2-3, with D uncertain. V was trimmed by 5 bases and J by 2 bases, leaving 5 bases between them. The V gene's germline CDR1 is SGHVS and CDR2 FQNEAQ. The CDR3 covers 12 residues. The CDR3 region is CASSRNTDTQYF. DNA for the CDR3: TGTGCCAGCAGCCGAAACACAGATACGCAGTATTTT.

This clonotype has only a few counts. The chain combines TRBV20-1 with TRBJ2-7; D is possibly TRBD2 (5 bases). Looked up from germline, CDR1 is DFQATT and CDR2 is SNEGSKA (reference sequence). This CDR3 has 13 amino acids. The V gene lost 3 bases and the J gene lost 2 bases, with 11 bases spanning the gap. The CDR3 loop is CSASPSGTYEQYF. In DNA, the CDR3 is TGCAGTGCTAGTCCGTCCGGGACCTACGAGCAGTACTTC.

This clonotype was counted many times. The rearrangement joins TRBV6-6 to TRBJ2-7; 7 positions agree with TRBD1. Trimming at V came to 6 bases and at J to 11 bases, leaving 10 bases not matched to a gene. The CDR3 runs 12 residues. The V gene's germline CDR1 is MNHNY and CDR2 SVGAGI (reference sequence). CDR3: CASRNSAGTEYF. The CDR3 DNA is TGTGCCAGCAGGAACTCCGCCGGGACAGAGTACTTC.

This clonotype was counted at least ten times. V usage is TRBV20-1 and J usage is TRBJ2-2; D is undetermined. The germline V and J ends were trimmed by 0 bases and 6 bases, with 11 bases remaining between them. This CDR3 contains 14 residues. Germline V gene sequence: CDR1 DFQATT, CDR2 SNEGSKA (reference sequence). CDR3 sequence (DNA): TGCAGTGCTAGAGATGGGGTGGACGCCGGGGAGCTGTTTTTT. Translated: CSARDGVDAGELFF.

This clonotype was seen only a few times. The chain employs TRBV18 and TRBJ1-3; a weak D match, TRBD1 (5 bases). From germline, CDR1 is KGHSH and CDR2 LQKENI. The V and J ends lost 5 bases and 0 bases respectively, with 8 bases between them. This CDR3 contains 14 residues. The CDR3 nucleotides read TGTGCCAGCTCATCAGACAGCTCTGGAAACACCATATATTTT. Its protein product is CASSSDSSGNTIYF.

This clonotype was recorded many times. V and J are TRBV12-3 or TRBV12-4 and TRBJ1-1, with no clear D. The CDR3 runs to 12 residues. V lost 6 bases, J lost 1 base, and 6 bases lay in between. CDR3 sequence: CASRWGNTEAFF. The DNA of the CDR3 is TGTGCCAGCAGGTGGGGGAACACTGAAGCTTTCTTT.